A selection of T cell receptor beta chains follows, all from one sample in a study of blood T cell repertoires in COVID-19. Repertoires were generated with immunoSEQ multiplex PCR, while TCRdb's copy carries only in-frame clones and drops some. Among more than 75,000 clones listed, around 85% were seen once. The sample taken for sequencing was peripheral blood. These receptors originate from a man under 40 with acute or convalescent COVID-19. Each CDR3 is given with its conserved first and last residue. The order of the fields is clone size, D gene, V gene, J gene, CDR3 protein, CDR3 DNA. D genes are given only for firm matches. Part of the rows lack a size; the others show once, few, many or a class for expanded clones.

clone size: once
D gene: TRBD2
V gene: TRBV18
J gene: TRBJ2-2
CDR3 protein: CASSPRLAINTGELFF
CDR3 DNA: TGTGCCAGCTCACCGAGACTAGCGATTAACACCGGGGAGCTGTTTTTT

clone size: NA
D gene: TRBD1
V gene: TRBV3-1/TRBV3-2
J gene: TRBJ2-1
CDR3 protein: CASSQGTGGYEQFF
CDR3 DNA: TGTGCCAGCAGCCAAGGGACAGGGGGATATGAGCAGTTCTTC

clone size: once
D gene: TRBD1
V gene: TRBV30
J gene: TRBJ1-1
CDR3 protein: CAWSPGTGADTEAFF
CDR3 DNA: TGTGCCTGGAGTCCCGGGACAGGGGCGGACACTGAAGCTTTCTTT

clone size: NA
D gene: NA
V gene: TRBV19
J gene: TRBJ1-2
CDR3 protein: CASSTGQNYGYTF
CDR3 DNA: TGTGCCAGTAGTACTGGACAGAACTATGGCTACACCTTC

clone size: few
D gene: NA
V gene: TRBV7-3
J gene: TRBJ2-3
CDR3 protein: CASSQQGWDTQYF
CDR3 DNA: TGTGCCAGCAGCCAACAGGGATGGGATACGCAGTATTTT

clone size: NA
D gene: TRBD1
V gene: TRBV27
J gene: TRBJ1-1
CDR3 protein: CASSPPTGMYAFF
CDR3 DNA: TGTGCCAGCAGTCCCCCGACAGGGATGTATGCTTTCTTT

clone size: NA
D gene: TRBD2
V gene: TRBV10-2
J gene: TRBJ2-1
CDR3 protein: CASSDPALAGGFF
CDR3 DNA: TGCGCCAGCAGTGACCCGGCCCTAGCGGGTGGGTTCTTC

clone size: once
D gene: NA
V gene: TRBV6-5
J gene: TRBJ2-7
CDR3 protein: CASRGGFSYEQYF
CDR3 DNA: TGTGCCAGCCGAGGGGGATTCTCCTACGAGCAGTACTTC

clone size: NA
D gene: TRBD1
V gene: TRBV6-2/TRBV6-3
J gene: TRBJ2-7
CDR3 protein: CASSFRPGTGIYEQYF
CDR3 DNA: TGTGCCAGCAGTTTCAGACCCGGGACAGGGATCTACGAGCAGTACTTC

clone size: NA
D gene: NA
V gene: TRBV10-2
J gene: TRBJ2-5
CDR3 protein: CASSEAGLETQYF
CDR3 DNA: TGCGCCAGCAGTGAGGCAGGGCTCGAGACCCAGTACTTC

clone size: NA
D gene: TRBD1
V gene: TRBV7-2
J gene: TRBJ2-5
CDR3 protein: CASSFGTGRQETQYF
CDR3 DNA: TGTGCCAGCAGCTTCGGGACAGGGAGACAAGAGACCCAGTACTTC

clone size: NA
D gene: TRBD1
V gene: TRBV19
J gene: TRBJ2-7
CDR3 protein: CASSISAGGQGYEQYF
CDR3 DNA: TGTGCCAGTAGTATATCCGCCGGCGGACAGGGATACGAGCAGTACTTC

clone size: NA
D gene: TRBD1
V gene: TRBV5-1
J gene: TRBJ1-4
CDR3 protein: CASSLAPGQENEKLFF
CDR3 DNA: TGCGCCAGCAGCTTGGCCCCGGGACAGGAGAATGAAAAACTGTTTTTT

clone size: once
D gene: NA
V gene: TRBV27
J gene: TRBJ2-3
CDR3 protein: CASSPRARDGGDTQYF
CDR3 DNA: TGTGCCAGCAGTCCCAGGGCGCGGGACGGTGGAGATACGCAGTATTTT

clone size: NA
D gene: TRBD1
V gene: TRBV28
J gene: TRBJ1-1
CDR3 protein: CASSLTGRGTEAFF
CDR3 DNA: TGTGCCAGCAGTTTGACAGGGCGGGGTACTGAAGCTTTCTTT

clone size: NA
D gene: NA
V gene: TRBV19
J gene: TRBJ2-3
CDR3 protein: CASRLTDTQYF
CDR3 DNA: TGTGCCAGTAGACTCACAGATACGCAGTATTTT

clone size: once
D gene: NA
V gene: TRBV6-6
J gene: TRBJ1-5
CDR3 protein: CASSPRGTFEGNQPQHF
CDR3 DNA: TGTGCCAGCAGTCCCAGGGGAACATTCGAGGGAAATCAGCCCCAGCATTTT

clone size: NA
D gene: NA
V gene: TRBV4-2
J gene: TRBJ2-3
CDR3 protein: CASSQGGDTQYF
CDR3 DNA: TGTGCCAGCAGCCAAGGAGGGGATACGCAGTATTTT

clone size: NA
D gene: NA
V gene: TRBV5-5
J gene: TRBJ1-2
CDR3 protein: CASSWETDGRGGYTF
CDR3 DNA: TGTGCCAGCAGCTGGGAAACGGACGGGAGGGGAGGCTACACCTTC

clone size: NA
D gene: NA
V gene: TRBV10-3
J gene: TRBJ2-7
CDR3 protein: CAIRGGGTEQYF
CDR3 DNA: TGTGCCATCAGGGGAGGGGGGACTGAGCAGTACTTC

clone size: NA
D gene: NA
V gene: TRBV28
J gene: TRBJ1-5
CDR3 protein: CASSPPGSNQPQHF
CDR3 DNA: TGTGCCAGCAGTCCCCCAGGGAGCAATCAGCCCCAGCATTTT

clone size: few
D gene: NA
V gene: TRBV7-8
J gene: TRBJ2-7
CDR3 protein: CASSLDGTPTYEQYF
CDR3 DNA: TGTGCCAGCAGCTTAGATGGGACTCCCACCTACGAGCAGTACTTC

clone size: NA
D gene: TRBD2
V gene: TRBV27
J gene: TRBJ2-1
CDR3 protein: CASSLSGGSYNEQFF
CDR3 DNA: TGTGCCAGCAGTTTGTCGGGAGGATCATACAATGAGCAGTTCTTC

clone size: NA
D gene: TRBD1
V gene: TRBV5-1
J gene: TRBJ1-4
CDR3 protein: CASSLNPGQGNEKLFF
CDR3 DNA: TGCGCCAGCAGCTTGAATCCGGGACAGGGTAATGAAAAACTGTTTTTT

clone size: NA
D gene: TRBD1
V gene: TRBV24-1
J gene: TRBJ2-5
CDR3 protein: CATSDTTGTGETQYF
CDR3 DNA: TGTGCCACCAGTGATACAACCGGGACAGGGGAGACCCAGTACTTC

clone size: NA
D gene: TRBD1
V gene: TRBV28
J gene: TRBJ1-2
CDR3 protein: CASRDQGENYGYTF
CDR3 DNA: TGTGCCAGCAGAGACCAGGGGGAAAACTATGGCTACACCTTC

clone size: NA
D gene: NA
V gene: TRBV7-2
J gene: TRBJ1-2
CDR3 protein: CASRRSGVDGYTF
CDR3 DNA: TGTGCCAGCCGACGATCAGGGGTCGATGGCTACACCTTC

clone size: NA
D gene: NA
V gene: TRBV7-2
J gene: TRBJ2-1
CDR3 protein: CASSLGANNEQFF
CDR3 DNA: TGTGCCAGCAGCTTAGGGGCTAACAATGAGCAGTTCTTC

clone size: once
D gene: NA
V gene: TRBV5-5
J gene: TRBJ1-1
CDR3 protein: CASSFQDVNTEAFF
CDR3 DNA: TGTGCCAGCAGCTTCCAGGATGTGAACACTGAAGCTTTCTTT

clone size: NA
D gene: TRBD1
V gene: TRBV5-4
J gene: TRBJ1-6
CDR3 protein: CASSPGTGGSPLHF
CDR3 DNA: TGTGCCAGCAGCCCCGGGACAGGGGGCTCACCCCTCCACTTT

clone size: NA
D gene: TRBD1
V gene: TRBV28
J gene: TRBJ1-6
CDR3 protein: CASSPTGGISPLHF
CDR3 DNA: TGTGCCAGCAGTCCGACAGGGGGGATTTCACCCCTCCACTTT

clone size: once
D gene: TRBD2
V gene: TRBV30
J gene: TRBJ2-5
CDR3 protein: CAWTGGFRETQYF
CDR3 DNA: TGTGCCTGGACGGGAGGCTTTAGGGAGACCCAGTACTTC

clone size: NA
D gene: TRBD1
V gene: TRBV5-3
J gene: TRBJ1-6
CDR3 protein: CARSLPDRRNSPLHF
CDR3 DNA: TGTGCCAGAAGCCTGCCGGACAGGAGGAATTCACCCCTCCACTTT

clone size: NA
D gene: TRBD2
V gene: TRBV28
J gene: TRBJ2-5
CDR3 protein: CASRTPGLAEETQYF
CDR3 DNA: TGTGCCAGCAGAACACCGGGACTAGCGGAAGAGACCCAGTACTTC

clone size: NA
D gene: NA
V gene: TRBV28
J gene: TRBJ2-1
CDR3 protein: CASSPPRLESLNEQFF
CDR3 DNA: TGTGCCAGCAGCCCACCACGACTAGAGAGTCTCAATGAGCAGTTCTTC

clone size: once
D gene: TRBD2
V gene: TRBV11-3
J gene: TRBJ2-2
CDR3 protein: CASSPSGGRSTGELFF
CDR3 DNA: TGTGCCAGCAGCCCCTCCGGGGGGAGGAGCACCGGGGAGCTGTTTTTT

clone size: NA
D gene: TRBD1
V gene: TRBV28
J gene: TRBJ1-2
CDR3 protein: CASSKLRQGDDGYTF
CDR3 DNA: TGTGCCAGCAGTAAGCTTCGACAGGGAGACGATGGCTACACCTTC

clone size: NA
D gene: NA
V gene: TRBV6-2/TRBV6-3
J gene: TRBJ2-2
CDR3 protein: CASSYLAHYTGELFF
CDR3 DNA: TGTGCCAGCAGTTACCTAGCTCACTACACCGGGGAGCTGTTTTTT

clone size: few
D gene: NA
V gene: TRBV6-4
J gene: TRBJ2-2
CDR3 protein: CASSDTYTGELFF
CDR3 DNA: TGTGCCAGCAGTGACACTTACACCGGGGAGCTGTTTTTT

clone size: NA
D gene: NA
V gene: TRBV2
J gene: TRBJ2-5
CDR3 protein: CASNQETQETQYF
CDR3 DNA: TGTGCCAGCAATCAGGAAACACAAGAGACCCAGTACTTC

clone size: NA
D gene: TRBD1
V gene: TRBV29-1
J gene: TRBJ2-7
CDR3 protein: CSVSSPTGTYEQYF
CDR3 DNA: TGCAGCGTTTCGAGCCCGACAGGGACCTACGAGCAGTACTTC

clone size: NA
D gene: TRBD2
V gene: TRBV9
J gene: TRBJ2-5
CDR3 protein: CASSWGLAGEETQYF
CDR3 DNA: TGTGCCAGCAGCTGGGGACTAGCGGGAGAAGAGACCCAGTACTTC

clone size: NA
D gene: TRBD2
V gene: TRBV18
J gene: TRBJ2-7
CDR3 protein: CASSSGSSGAEQYF
CDR3 DNA: TGTGCCAGCTCATCAGGAAGTAGCGGGGCCGAGCAGTACTTC

clone size: NA
D gene: NA
V gene: TRBV25-1
J gene: TRBJ2-3
CDR3 protein: CAIGGLGGTDTQYF
CDR3 DNA: TGTGCCATAGGGGGTTTAGGGGGCACAGATACGCAGTATTTT